These 17 T cell receptor beta chains were sequenced from one sample in a study of shared clonotypes between healthy human individuals. Sequencing used immunoSEQ multiplex PCR; TCRdb keeps in-frame clones, though not all of them. The top ten hold around 0.097% of the sample, which has 550,000 to 750,000 clones, 95% seen once. Naive CD8 isolation took CD45RO-negative cells positively selected for CCR7 and excluded terminally differentiated effector memory CD45RA+ cells. The sample was naive CD8+ T cells sorted from blood. The receptors originated from a woman aged 30 to 39 in good health.

The DNA for the CDR3 is TGTGCCAGCAGCGTAGGAGAGGGCTACGAGCAGTACTTC. Its translation is CASSVGEGYEQYF. The chain joins TRBV9 to TRBJ2-7, with D perhaps TRBD2 (5 bases). Germline loops: CDR1 SGDLS, CDR2 YYNGEE. This CDR3 region has 13 residues. V lost 0 bases and J lost 3, with 7 bases in between.

The rearrangement joins TRBV2 to TRBJ2-7; D remains ambiguous. V was clipped by 7 bases and J by 0 bases, with 7 bases between them. Germline V gives CDR1 SNHLY, CDR2 FYNNEI. The CDR3 has 12 amino acids. CDR3 amino acids: CASTLSSYEQYF. The DNA of the CDR3 is TGTGCCAGCACTCTTAGCTCCTACGAGCAGTACTTC.

The chain joins TRBV4-1 to TRBJ2-1; D is possibly TRBD2 (5 bases). Trimming shortened V by 4 bases and J by 2 bases, and 21 bases separated the two germline ends. CDR1 MGHRA and CDR2 YSYEKL come from the germline V gene. The CDR3 loop spans 18 amino acids. The CDR3 sequence: CASSRREGTTPAYNEQFF. In nucleotides, the CDR3 is TGCGCCAGCAGCCGCCGAGAGGGTACTACCCCGGCCTACAATGAGCAGTTCTTC.

The V call is TRBV30, the J call TRBJ2-5, with D possibly matching TRBD1 (6 bases). CDR1 is GTSNPN, CDR2 SVGIG, per germline (reference sequence). V was shortened by 4 bases and J by 5 bases, with 14 bases between the two germline ends. CDR3 size: 13 residues. The CDR3 loop is CAWNRVGLETQYF. The CDR3 region has the DNA TGTGCCTGGAACAGGGTGGGGTTGGAGACCCAGTACTTC. Filled out from reference TRBV30 and TRBJ2-5, the complete variable domain reads SQTIHQWPATLVQPVGSPLSLECTVEGTSNPNLYWYRQAAGRGLQLLFYSVGIGQISSEVPQNLSASRPQDRQFILSSKKLLLSDSGFYLCAWNRVGLETQYFGPGTRLLVL.

The chain combines TRBV6-1 with TRBJ1-5; D perhaps matches TRBD1 (5 bases). The CDR3 totals 19 residues. V was clipped by 2 bases and J by 0 bases, with 20 bases between them. Per germline, CDR1 MNHNS and CDR2 SASEGT. The CDR3 loop reads CASSEQGWGTHNSNQPQHF. The CDR3 DNA reads as TGTGCCAGCAGTGAACAGGGATGGGGAACCCACAATAGCAATCAGCCCCAGCATTTT.

J is TRBJ2-3 and V is TRBV7-9, with D perhaps TRBD2 (5 bases). CDR1 SEHNR and CDR2 FQNEAQ come from the germline V gene (reference sequence). CDR3 length: 14 residues. V was pared by 7 bases and J by 8 bases, with 19 bases between. DNA for the CDR3: TGTGCCAGCAAGGAGTCGAGCGTGGCGGGTACGCAGTATTTT. Residues: CASKESSVAGTQYF.

The CDR3 DNA reads as TGTGCCTGGAGTACCCAACGGCCTATATATTTT. This codes for CAWSTQRPIYF. The rearrangement joins TRBV30 to TRBJ1-3; D ambiguous. The CDR3 runs 11 residues. CDR1 and CDR2 (germline): GTSNPN, SVGIG (reference sequence). V was shortened by 2 bases and J by 13 bases, with 12 bases between the two germline ends. Supplemented by reference TRBV30 and TRBJ1-3, the full variable domain reads SQTIHQWPATLVQPVGSPLSLECTVEGTSNPNLYWYRQAAGRGLQLLFYSVGIGQISSEVPQNLSASRPQDRQFILSSKKLLLSDSGFYLCAWSTQRPIYFGEGSWLTVV.

This chain connects TRBV27 to TRBJ2-7; D is uncertain. This CDR3 spans 15 amino acids. The germline CDR1 and CDR2 sequences are MNHEY and SMNVEV (reference sequence). With 5 bases removed from V and 6 bases from J, the gap between germline ends came to 20 bases. In DNA form, the CDR3 reads TGTGCCAGCAGTCCCCTAAACGACCGGTCAGGCGAGCAGTACTTC. Translation: CASSPLNDRSGEQYF.

The gene calls are TRBV15 and TRBJ1-5; TRBD1 is a possible D gene (6 bases). The germline V and J ends were trimmed by 0 bases and 4 bases, with 7 bases remaining between them. The CDR3 consists of 14 residues. Germline CDR1 and CDR2: LNHNV and YYDKDF (reference sequence). CDR3 sequence: CATSRDTGNQPQHF. CDR3 nucleotides: TGTGCCACCAGCAGAGATACAGGGAATCAGCCCCAGCATTTT.

The chain recombines TRBV28 with TRBJ2-5, with D perhaps matching TRBD2 (6 bases). The J call could be wrong; TRBJ2-7 is a better fit for the DNA end. The germline V gene has CDR1 MDHEN and CDR2 SYDVKM. The CDR3 extends over 15 amino acids. The CDR3 sequence: CASSPSGEGSYEQYF. For the CDR3, the DNA is TGTGCCAGCAGTCCCTCGGGAGAGGGTTCCTACGAGCAGTACTTC.

The genes are TRBV27 and TRBJ1-4; D may be TRBD1 (5 bases). CDR3 size: 14 residues. V was clipped by 4 bases and J by 8 bases, with 14 bases between them. The germline V gene encodes CDR1 MNHEY and CDR2 SMNVEV (reference sequence). CDR3 DNA: TGTGCCAGCAGTTGGGGGGGAGTAGGAGAAAAACTGTTTTTT. This sequence encodes CASSWGGVGEKLFF.

The chain employs TRBV7-9 and TRBJ2-3; 7 nucleotides match TRBD2. J gave up 3 bases and V 5 bases, and 8 bases lay outside the gene matches. There are 15 residues in the CDR3. Germline V gene sequence: CDR1 SEHNR, CDR2 FQNEAQ (reference sequence). The CDR3 sequence is CASSHKGGSTDTQYF. Here the CDR3 DNA reads TGTGCCAGCAGCCACAAGGGAGGGAGTACAGATACGCAGTATTTT.

The chain is built from TRBV28 and TRBJ2-1; 9 nucleotides line up with TRBD2. The CDR3 totals 22 residues. V lost 5 bases and J lost 0; bases outside the gene matches: 23. Looked up from germline, CDR1 is MDHEN and CDR2 is SYDVKM. For the CDR3, the DNA is TGTGCCAGCAGTCCACCGGAACGACTCACGACTAGCGGAAAGGGCTCCTACAATGAGCAGTTCTTC. Translated, it gives CASSPPERLTTSGKGSYNEQFF.

The chain has TRBV14 and TRBJ2-2; D ambiguous. The ends were cut back, 0 bases at V and 4 bases at J, with 3 bases in the middle. There are 13 residues in the CDR3. Germline CDR1 SGHDN, CDR2 FVKESK. CDR3 in amino acids: CASSQDPTGELFF. The CDR3 DNA reads as TGTGCCAGCAGCCAAGACCCCACCGGGGAGCTGTTTTTT.

J is TRBJ2-7 and V is TRBV15; TRBD2 agrees at 11 bases. Unmatched junction bases numbered 7, after V lost 0 bases and J lost 6 bases. This CDR3 comprises 16 residues. CDR1 LNHNV and CDR2 YYDKDF come from the germline V gene (reference sequence). CDR3 bases: TGTGCCACCAGCAGAGATAGGGCTAGCGGGAGGTTCGAGCAGTACTTC. Translating it yields CATSRDRASGRFEQYF.

The table lists this clone with a count of one. V gene TRBV15 combines with J gene TRBJ2-1; D call uncertain. The germline V and J ends were trimmed by 1 base and 1 base, with 11 bases remaining between them. This CDR3 has 16 residues. Germline loops: CDR1 LNHNV, CDR2 YYDKDF (reference sequence). CDR3 DNA: TGTGCCACCAGCAGAGTGCTAGTCATTTCCTACAATGAGCAGTTCTTC. Encoded protein: CATSRVLVISYNEQFF.

The V gene is TRBV4-1, the J gene TRBJ1-1, with D perhaps matching TRBD1 (5 bases). The V end was cut by 4 bases, the J end by 1 base, with 7 bases between. Germline-derived CDR1 and CDR2 are MGHRA and YSYEKL. The CDR3 spans 13 residues. The CDR3: CASSRGQNTEAFF. CDR3 DNA: TGCGCCAGCAGCCGAGGACAGAACACTGAAGCTTTCTTT.